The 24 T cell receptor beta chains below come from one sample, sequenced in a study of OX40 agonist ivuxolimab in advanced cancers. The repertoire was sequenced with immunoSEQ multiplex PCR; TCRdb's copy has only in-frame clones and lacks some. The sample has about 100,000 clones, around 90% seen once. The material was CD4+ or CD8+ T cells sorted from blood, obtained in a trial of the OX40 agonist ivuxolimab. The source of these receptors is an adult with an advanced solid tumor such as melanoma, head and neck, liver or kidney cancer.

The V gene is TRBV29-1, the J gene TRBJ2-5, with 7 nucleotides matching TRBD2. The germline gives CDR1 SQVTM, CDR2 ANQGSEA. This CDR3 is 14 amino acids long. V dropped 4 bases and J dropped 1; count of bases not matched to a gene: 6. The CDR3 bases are TGCAGCGTTGCACAAAGCGGGGCCCAAGAGACCCAGTACTTC. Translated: CSVAQSGAQETQYF.

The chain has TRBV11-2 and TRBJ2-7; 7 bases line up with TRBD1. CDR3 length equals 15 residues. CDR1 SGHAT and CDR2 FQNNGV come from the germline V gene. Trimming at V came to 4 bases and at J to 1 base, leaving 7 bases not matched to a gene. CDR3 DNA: TGTGCCAGCAGCTCCGGACAGGCAAGATCCTACGAGCAGTACTTC. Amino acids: CASSSGQARSYEQYF. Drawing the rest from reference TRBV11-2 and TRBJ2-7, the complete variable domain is EAGVAQSPRYKIIEKRQSVAFWCNPISGHATLYWYQQILGQGPKLLIQFQNNGVVDDSQLPKDRFSAERLKGVDSTLKIQPAKLEDSAVYLCASSSGQARSYEQYFGPGTRLTVT.

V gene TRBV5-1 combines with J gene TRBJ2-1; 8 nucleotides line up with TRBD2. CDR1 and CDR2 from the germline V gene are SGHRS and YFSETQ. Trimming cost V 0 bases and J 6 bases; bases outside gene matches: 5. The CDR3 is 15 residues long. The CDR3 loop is CASSLALAGSNEQFF. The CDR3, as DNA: TGCGCCAGCAGCTTGGCTCTAGCGGGTAGCAATGAGCAGTTCTTC.

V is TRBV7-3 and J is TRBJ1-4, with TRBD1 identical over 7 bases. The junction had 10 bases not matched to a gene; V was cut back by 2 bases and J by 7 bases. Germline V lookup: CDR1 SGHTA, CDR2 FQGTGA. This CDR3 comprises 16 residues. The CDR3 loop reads CASSLGETGWREKLFF. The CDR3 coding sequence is TGTGCCAGCAGCTTAGGTGAGACAGGGTGGCGTGAAAAACTGTTTTTT.

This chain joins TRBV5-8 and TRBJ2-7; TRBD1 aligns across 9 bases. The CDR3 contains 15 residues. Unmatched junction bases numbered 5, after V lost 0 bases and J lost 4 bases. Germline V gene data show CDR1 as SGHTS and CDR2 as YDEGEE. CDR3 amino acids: CASSLVGTGLYEQYF. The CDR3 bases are TGTGCCAGCAGCTTGGTAGGGACAGGGTTGTACGAGCAGTACTTC.

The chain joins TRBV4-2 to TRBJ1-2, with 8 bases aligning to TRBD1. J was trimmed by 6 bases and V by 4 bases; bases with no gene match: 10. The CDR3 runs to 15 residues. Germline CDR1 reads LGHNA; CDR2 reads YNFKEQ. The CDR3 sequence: CASSLDRDTNDGYTF. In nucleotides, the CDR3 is TGTGCCAGCAGCCTGGACAGGGACACGAACGATGGCTACACCTTC.

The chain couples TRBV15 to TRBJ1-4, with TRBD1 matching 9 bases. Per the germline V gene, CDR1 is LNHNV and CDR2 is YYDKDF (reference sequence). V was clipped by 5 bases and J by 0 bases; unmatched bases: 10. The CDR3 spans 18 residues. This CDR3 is CATSQTKGTGTTNEKLFF. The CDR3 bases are TGTGCCACCAGCCAAACTAAGGGGACAGGGACAACTAATGAAAAACTGTTTTTT.

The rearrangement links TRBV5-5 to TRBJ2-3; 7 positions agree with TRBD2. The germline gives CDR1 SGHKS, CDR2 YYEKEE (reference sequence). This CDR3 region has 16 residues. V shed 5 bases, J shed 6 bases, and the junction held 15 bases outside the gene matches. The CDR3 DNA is TGTGCCAGCAGACTGAGGTGGGGAGGGCCCTCGGATACGCAGTATTTT. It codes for CASRLRWGGPSDTQYF.

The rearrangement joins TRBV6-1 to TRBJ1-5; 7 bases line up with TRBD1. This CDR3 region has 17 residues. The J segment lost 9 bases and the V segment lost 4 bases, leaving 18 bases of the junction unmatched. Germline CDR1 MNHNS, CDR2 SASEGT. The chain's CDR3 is CASSVGSGTDRARPQHF. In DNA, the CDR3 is TGTGCCAGCAGTGTAGGGTCGGGGACAGATAGAGCCCGGCCCCAGCATTTT.

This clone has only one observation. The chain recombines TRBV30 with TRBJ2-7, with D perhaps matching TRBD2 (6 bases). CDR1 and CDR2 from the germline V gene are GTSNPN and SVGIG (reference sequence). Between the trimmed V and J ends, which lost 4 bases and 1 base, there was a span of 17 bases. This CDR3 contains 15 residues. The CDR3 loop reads CAWTEGQTKSYEQYF. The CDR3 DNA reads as TGTGCCTGGACGGAGGGGCAGACGAAATCCTACGAGCAGTACTTC.

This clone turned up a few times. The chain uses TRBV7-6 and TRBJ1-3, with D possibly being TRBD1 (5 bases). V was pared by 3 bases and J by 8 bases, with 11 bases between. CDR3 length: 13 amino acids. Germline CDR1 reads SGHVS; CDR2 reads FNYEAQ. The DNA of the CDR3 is TGTGCCAGCAGCTTTAGGGGTGGGGACACCATATATTTT. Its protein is CASSFRGGDTIYF.

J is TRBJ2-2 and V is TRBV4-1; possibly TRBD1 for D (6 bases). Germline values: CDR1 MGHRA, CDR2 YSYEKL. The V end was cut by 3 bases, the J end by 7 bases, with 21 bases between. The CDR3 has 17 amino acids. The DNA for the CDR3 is TGCGCCAGCAGCCAGCCACGACAGGTGGATGACGGCGGGGAGCTGTTTTTT. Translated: CASSQPRQVDDGGELFF.

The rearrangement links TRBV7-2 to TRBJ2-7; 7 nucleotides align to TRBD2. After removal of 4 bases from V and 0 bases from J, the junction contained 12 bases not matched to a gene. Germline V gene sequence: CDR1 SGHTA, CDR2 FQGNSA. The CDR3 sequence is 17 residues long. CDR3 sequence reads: CASSSHRGAGSSYEQYF. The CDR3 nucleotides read TGTGCCAGCAGCTCCCATAGGGGAGCGGGGAGCTCCTACGAGCAGTACTTC.

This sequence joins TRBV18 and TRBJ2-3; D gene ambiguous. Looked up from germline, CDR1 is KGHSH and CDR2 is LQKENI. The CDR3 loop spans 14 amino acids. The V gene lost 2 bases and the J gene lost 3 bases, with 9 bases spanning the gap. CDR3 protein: CASSPDHGTDTQYF. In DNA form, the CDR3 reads TGTGCCAGCTCACCAGACCACGGGACAGATACGCAGTATTTT.

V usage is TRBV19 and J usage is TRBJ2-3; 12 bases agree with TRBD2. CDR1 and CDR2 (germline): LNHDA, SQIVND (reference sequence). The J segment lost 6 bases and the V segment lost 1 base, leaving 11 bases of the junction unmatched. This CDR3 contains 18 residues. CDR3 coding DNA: TGTGCCAGTAGTATAGCCAGCGGGACTAGCGGGCCCGGGGATACGCAGTATTTT. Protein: CASSIASGTSGPGDTQYF.

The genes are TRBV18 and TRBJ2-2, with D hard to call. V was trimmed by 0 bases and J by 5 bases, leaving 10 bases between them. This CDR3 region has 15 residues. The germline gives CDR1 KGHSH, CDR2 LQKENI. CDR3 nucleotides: TGTGCCAGCTCACCACCGGGCCCCAGGACCGGGGAGCTGTTTTTT. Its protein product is CASSPPGPRTGELFF.

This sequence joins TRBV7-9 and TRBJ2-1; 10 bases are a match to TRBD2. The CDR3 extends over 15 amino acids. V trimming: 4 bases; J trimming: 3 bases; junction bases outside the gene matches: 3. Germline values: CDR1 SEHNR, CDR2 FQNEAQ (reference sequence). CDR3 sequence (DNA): TGTGCCAGCAGCTCTGGACTAGCGGTCTACAATGAGCAGTTCTTC. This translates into CASSSGLAVYNEQFF.

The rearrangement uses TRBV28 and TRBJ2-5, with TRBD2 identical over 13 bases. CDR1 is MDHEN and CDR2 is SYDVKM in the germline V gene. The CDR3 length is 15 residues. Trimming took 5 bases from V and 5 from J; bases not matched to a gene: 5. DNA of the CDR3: TGTGCCAGCAGTCTCGGACTAGCGGGAGCGGAGACCCAGTACTTC. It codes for CASSLGLAGAETQYF.

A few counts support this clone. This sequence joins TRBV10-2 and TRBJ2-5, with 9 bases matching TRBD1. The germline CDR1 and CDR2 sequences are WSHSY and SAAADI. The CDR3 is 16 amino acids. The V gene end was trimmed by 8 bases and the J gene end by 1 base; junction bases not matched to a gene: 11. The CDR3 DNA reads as TGCGCCAGCGAGGGAGCGACAGGGGGATTCCAAGAGACCCAGTACTTC. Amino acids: CASEGATGGFQETQYF.

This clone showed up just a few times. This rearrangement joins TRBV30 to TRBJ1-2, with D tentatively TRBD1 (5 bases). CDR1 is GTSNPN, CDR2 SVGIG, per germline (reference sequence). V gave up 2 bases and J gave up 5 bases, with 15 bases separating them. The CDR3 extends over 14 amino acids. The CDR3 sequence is CAWSRKQASYGYTF. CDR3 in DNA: TGTGCCTGGAGTCGGAAACAGGCGTCTTATGGCTACACCTTC. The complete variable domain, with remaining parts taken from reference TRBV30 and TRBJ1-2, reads SQTIHQWPATLVQPVGSPLSLECTVEGTSNPNLYWYRQAAGRGLQLLFYSVGIGQISSEVPQNLSASRPQDRQFILSSKKLLLSDSGFYLCAWSRKQASYGYTFGSGTRLTVV.

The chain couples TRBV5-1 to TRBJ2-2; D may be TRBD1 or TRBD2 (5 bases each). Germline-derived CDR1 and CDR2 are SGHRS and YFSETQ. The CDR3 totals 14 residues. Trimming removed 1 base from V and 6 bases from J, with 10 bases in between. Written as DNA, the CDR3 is TGCGCCAGCAGCTTGCAGGGACCGGCCGGGGAGCTGTTTTTT. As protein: CASSLQGPAGELFF.

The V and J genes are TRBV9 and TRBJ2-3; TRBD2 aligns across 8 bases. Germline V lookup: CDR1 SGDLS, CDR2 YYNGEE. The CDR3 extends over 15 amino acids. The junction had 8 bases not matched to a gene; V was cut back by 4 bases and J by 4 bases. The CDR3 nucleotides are TGTGCCAGCAGCTTTTCAAGCGGGAGAGCAGATACGCAGTATTTT. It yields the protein CASSFSSGRADTQYF.

DNA of the CDR3: TGTGCCAGCAGAAGCCCGGGACAGGGAGAAAAACTGTTTTTT. It codes for CASRSPGQGEKLFF. The V call is TRBV28, the J call TRBJ1-4; 9 positions agree with TRBD1. The length of the CDR3 is 14 residues. V lost 6 bases to trimming and J lost 8 bases; unmatched junction nucleotides: 7. Germline V CDR1 and CDR2: MDHEN, SYDVKM.

CDR3 in amino acids: CASSLMASDYGYTF. The CDR3 nucleotides are TGTGCCAGCAGTTTGATGGCAAGCGACTATGGCTACACCTTC. This chain uses TRBV6-5 with TRBJ1-2, with unresolved D. This CDR3 comprises 14 residues. The germline gives CDR1 MNHEY, CDR2 SVGAGI. Between the trimmed V and J ends, which lost 4 bases and 3 bases, there was a span of 12 bases.